This TCR beta chain was found in a study of cytomegalovirus exposure and HLA in healthy donors. General study points: Reports state that TCR beta sequences accurately predicted most subjects' HLA-A and HLA-B alleles. Common viral pathogens (according to a later analysis) appeared linked to several of the most significant clusters. Donors belonging to an Asian-associated ancestry cluster reportedly showed fewer N-insertions in productive TCRs than the approximately 680-donor mean, according to what a later analysis found.

There are 16 residues in the CDR3. The V segment lost 3 bases and the J segment 8 bases; nucleotides outside the gene matches: 13. Germline V gives CDR1 MNHEY, CDR2 SMNVEV (reference sequence). The primer mix had 60 Vbeta and 13 Jbeta primers. Original analysis: In a later analysis, the count reached 74 million or so unique TCR beta chains, with approximately 11 million shared. Using immunoSEQ multiplex PCR, the repertoire was profiled, and TCRdb retains in-frame clones only, with some absent. That table is the source of V, J and clone size, and D and trimming were worked out from the DNA. The profile shows about 180,000 clones, 70% to 80% of them singletons. Regarding this clone: Antigen: not known.

The chain joins TRBV27 to TRBJ2-1, with 7 bases aligning to TRBD1. Sample: PBMCs. This clonotype was sampled from a man between 18 and 35 years old in good health and CMV-seronegative. CDR3 loop: CASSLLPSTDRDEQFF. In DNA, the CDR3 is TGTGCCAGCAGTTTGCTGCCCTCAACTGACAGGGATGAGCAGTTCTTC.